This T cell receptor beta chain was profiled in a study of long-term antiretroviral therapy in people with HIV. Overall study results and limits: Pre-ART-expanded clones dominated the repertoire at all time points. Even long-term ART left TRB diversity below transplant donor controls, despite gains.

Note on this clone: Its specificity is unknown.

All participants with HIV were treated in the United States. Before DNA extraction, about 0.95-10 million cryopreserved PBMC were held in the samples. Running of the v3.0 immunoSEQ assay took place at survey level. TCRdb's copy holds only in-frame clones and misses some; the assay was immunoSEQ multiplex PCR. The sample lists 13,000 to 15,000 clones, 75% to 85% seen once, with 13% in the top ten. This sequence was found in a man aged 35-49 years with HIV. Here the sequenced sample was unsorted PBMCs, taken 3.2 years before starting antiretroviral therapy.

The CDR3 protein is CASSAGATEAFF. The DNA of the CDR3 is TGTGCCAGTAGTGCAGGGGCCACTGAAGCTTTCTTT. The V call is TRBV19, the J call TRBJ1-1, with a tentative D call TRBD1 (6 bases). V lost 5 bases to trimming and J lost 4 bases, with 8 bases between them. Germline loops: CDR1 LNHDA, CDR2 SQIVND (reference sequence). The CDR3 is 12 residues long.